The present T cell receptor beta chain was sequenced within a study of blood T cell repertoires in COVID-19. Overall study: Material from acute and convalescent COVID-19 was sourced from the United States, Italy and Spain. PBMCs, B-cell-depleted T cells, or T cells provided the cDNA or gDNA that made up the material.

In the original analysis: For nucleated cells, counts were estimated from reference gene primer amplification. Generated by immunoSEQ multiplex PCR, the TCRdb table keeps only in-frame clones and is missing some. That table furnishes V, J and clone size, whereas the DNA furnished D and trimming. The sample lists about 47,000 clones; approximately 84% were seen once. Germline lookup yields CDR1 LNHDA and CDR2 SQIVND (reference sequence). V gave up 7 bases and J gave up 6 bases; unmatched junction bases: 8. The CDR3 length is 14 residues. V usage is TRBV19 and J usage is TRBJ2-3; 9 bases fit TRBD1. The receptor comes from a man aged 50-60 years with acute or convalescent COVID-19. The sample taken for sequencing was peripheral blood. The CDR3: CASTPGTGFDTQYF. The CDR3 bases are TGTGCCAGTACTCCCGGGACAGGGTTCGATACGCAGTATTTT.